The 4 T cell receptor beta chains listed next were all sequenced from one sample in a study of blood T cell repertoires in COVID-19. Libraries were prepared by immunoSEQ multiplex PCR; TCRdb keeps only in-frame clonotypes and omits some of them. The sample contains 200,000 to 250,000 clones, 70% to 90% of which appear only once. The sample comprised peripheral blood. The source is a woman aged 40 to 49 who had recovered from COVID-19.

The J gene is TRBJ2-7, the V gene TRBV19, with no clear D. This CDR3 has 13 residues. Germline assignment: CDR1 LNHDA and CDR2 SQIVND (reference sequence). The V gene lost 2 bases and the J gene lost 2 bases, with 7 bases spanning the gap. CDR3 nucleotides: TGTGCCAGTAGTATAACCCTAACCTACGAGCAGTACTTC. Its translation is CASSITLTYEQYF.

CDR3 sequence reads: CASSQGAQRGYNEQFF. In DNA, the CDR3 is TGCGCCAGCAGCCAGGGGGCACAGCGGGGGTACAATGAGCAGTTCTTC. The V and J genes are TRBV4-3 and TRBJ2-1; 8 bases are shared with TRBD2. The trim removed 3 bases at V and 4 bases at J, leaving 8 bases unmatched. In germline, CDR1 is LGHNA, CDR2 YSLEER. The length of the CDR3 is 16 residues.

In its sample, this clone was seen once. The CDR3 here is CASSPPGTGELFF. The CDR3 DNA reads TGCGCCAGCAGCCCACCCGGGACCGGGGAGCTGTTTTTT. The rearrangement links TRBV5-1 to TRBJ2-2; unclear D gene. There are 13 residues in the CDR3. Per the germline V gene, CDR1 is SGHRS and CDR2 is YFSETQ. Trimming removed 4 bases from V and 5 bases from J, with 9 bases in between.

This clone was seen only once. CDR3 protein: CASSIWGGSPLHF. The CDR3 DNA is TGTGCCAGTAGTATCTGGGGAGGTTCACCCCTCCACTTT. The V gene is TRBV19, the J gene TRBJ1-6; D is ambiguous. V was shortened by 3 bases and J by 9 bases, with 9 bases between the two germline ends. From germline, CDR1 is LNHDA and CDR2 SQIVND (reference sequence). There are 13 residues in the CDR3.